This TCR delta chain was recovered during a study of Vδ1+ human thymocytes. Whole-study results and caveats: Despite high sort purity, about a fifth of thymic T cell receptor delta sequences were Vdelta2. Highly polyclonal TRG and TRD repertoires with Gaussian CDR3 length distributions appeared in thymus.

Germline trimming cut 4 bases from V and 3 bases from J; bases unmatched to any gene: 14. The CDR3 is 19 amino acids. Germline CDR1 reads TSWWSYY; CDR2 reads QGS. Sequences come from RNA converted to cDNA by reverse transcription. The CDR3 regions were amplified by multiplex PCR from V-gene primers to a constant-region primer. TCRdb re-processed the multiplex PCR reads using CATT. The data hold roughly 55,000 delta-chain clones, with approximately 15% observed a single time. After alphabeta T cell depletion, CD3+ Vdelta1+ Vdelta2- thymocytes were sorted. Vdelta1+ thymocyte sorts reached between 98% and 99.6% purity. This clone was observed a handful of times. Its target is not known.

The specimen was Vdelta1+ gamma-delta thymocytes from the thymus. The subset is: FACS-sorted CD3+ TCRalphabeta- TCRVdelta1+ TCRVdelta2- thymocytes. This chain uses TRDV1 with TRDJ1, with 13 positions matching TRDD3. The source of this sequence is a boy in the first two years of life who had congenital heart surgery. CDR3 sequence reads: CALGAQYWGIRVGADKLIF. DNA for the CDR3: TGTGCTCTTGGGGCCCAGTACTGGGGGATACGCGTCGGGGCCGATAAACTCATCTTT.